One and the same sample provided the 5 T cell receptor beta chains below, sequenced in a study of early stage breast cancer tumors. Repertoires were generated with immunoSEQ multiplex PCR, while TCRdb's copy carries only in-frame clones and drops some. The sample has roughly 56,000 clones, about 80% seen once. The sample taken for sequencing was blood. All receptors derive from a person aged 30 to 39 with breast cancer.

A single count supports this clone. This chain connects TRBV29-1 to TRBJ2-1; 10 bases fit TRBD2. The CDR3 extends over 14 amino acids. The V segment lost 5 bases and the J segment 4 bases; nucleotides outside the gene matches: 5. Germline V gene sequence: CDR1 SQVTM, CDR2 ANQGSEA. CDR3 protein: CSVYRTSGYNEQFF. The DNA for the CDR3 is TGCAGCGTTTACAGGACTAGCGGTTACAATGAGCAGTTCTTC.

The rearrangement uses TRBV4-2 and TRBJ1-2; TRBD1 is a possible D gene (5 bases). The V end lost 0 bases, the J end lost 4 bases, and 21 bases lay between the germline ends. This CDR3 region has 18 residues. CDR1 and CDR2 (germline): LGHNA, YNFKEQ. The CDR3 DNA reads TGTGCCAGCAGCCAAGATCGTTCGGTCTGGGGTCAGGGCTATGGCTACACCTTC. Protein sequence: CASSQDRSVWGQGYGYTF.

In its sample, this clone was seen once. V gene TRBV6-5 combines with J gene TRBJ1-1; D is possibly TRBD1 (6 bases). The CDR3 contains 12 residues. V was cut by 7 bases and J by 4 bases, with 10 bases left in between. CDR1 is MNHEY and CDR2 is SVGAGI in the germline V gene. The DNA of the CDR3 is TGTGCCAGCATTAAAGGGGGCACTGAAGCTTTCTTT. This sequence encodes CASIKGGTEAFF.

The chain employs TRBV6-5 and TRBJ2-7; the D gene is possibly TRBD1 (5 bases). Trimming removed 5 bases from V and 3 bases from J, with 11 bases in between. Germline loops: CDR1 MNHEY, CDR2 SVGAGI. This CDR3 comprises 13 residues. In DNA form, the CDR3 reads TGTGCCAGCAGTCCTCGACAGAACTACGAGCAGTACTTC. This sequence encodes CASSPRQNYEQYF.

The chain joins TRBV10-2 to TRBJ1-2, with D unclear. Germline lookup yields CDR1 WSHSY and CDR2 SAAADI. V was pared by 7 bases and J by 3 bases, with 21 bases between. This CDR3 contains 16 residues. The CDR3 spells CASIGEVGVDYYGYTF. In nucleotides, the CDR3 is TGCGCCAGCATTGGAGAAGTCGGGGTTGACTACTATGGCTACACCTTC.